The subject of this entry is one T cell receptor (beta chain). Its binding antigen is unknown. Base qualities are not at hand, and no much larger clone is one base apart. These data originate in a study of shared clonotypes between healthy human individuals (dated by TCRdb to about 2020). Some background on the complete study: The cohort comprised a couple of women and three men aged 18 to 49 years. For each donor, CD4 naive and CD4 memory were each run on three plates, CD8 naive on two plates, and CD8 memory on one plate. To increase sequencing depth and limit assay-specific biases, TCR repertoire library preparation and sequencing were carried out by different laboratories using diverse techniques. Each donor's leukapheresis produced roughly between roughly 0.85 and 10 billion PBMCs. To estimate repertoire size and how much clonotypes are shared between individuals, the study performed deep sequencing of blood TCR repertoires from about 5 healthy adults.

The CDR3 starts with the cysteine, ends with the phenylalanine, and has 15 residues. Only the CDR3 DNA stays, 45 bases, in frame from base 1. V sheds 0 bases and J sheds 0 bases, leaving 7 bases between their ends. CDR1 SGDLS and CDR2 YYNGEE were looked up in the germline V gene. General findings and caveats noted by the study authors: Naive subsets generally had larger estimated clonotype richness than memory subsets. Rarefaction of sorted-subset datasets indicated incomplete sequencing despite the large sequencing depth. Sampling was restricted to blood, and TCR repertoires in tissues likely differ from the TCR repertoires found in blood. The small number of donors limited the genetic and exposure-history diversity represented. Approximately 5% of naive CD4, 3% to 3.5% of naive CD8, 2.3% of memory CD4, and roughly 0.4% of memory CD8 clonotypes were shared across several donors. Pairwise subsampling led to the expectation that sequencing depth would affect the degree of clonotype sharing among donors. Clonotypes shared by all four sorted-subset donors showed higher generation probabilities than non-shared clonotypes.

Using the deep immunoSEQ assay, multiplex PCR amplified TCR CDR3 regions from genomic DNA. For each cell subset, the extracted genomic DNA was distributed evenly across all wells of several immunoSEQ 96-well plates, and each plate served as one replicate. Each replicate PCR for sorted subsets received roughly 0.2 ug genomic DNA, equal to roughly 30,000 T cell genomes. Purified libraries were quantified with a Qubit 3.0 fluorometer, sized on a Bioanalyzer 2100, and re-quantified with the KAPA Library Quantification kit. Each immunoSEQ 96-well plate was sequenced on its own single-read 150-cycle Illumina NextSeq 550 flow cell. As for the authors' bioinformatics: Because the immunoSEQ output held only junctional sequences and lacked quality scores, the filtering could not match the filtering applied to full-length reads. Sequences were annotated with PyIR, a Python wrapper for IgBLAST v1.9, and V/J genes and CDR3 were assigned using IMGT germline references. Reads were removed for weak V/J assignments (E-value above 1e-6), missing CDR3, stop codons, out-of-frame junctions, or ambiguous translated residues. V3J clonotypes were defined as sequences sharing the same inferred V gene, J gene, and CDR3 amino acid sequence. The percentage overlap between two repertoires was calculated by dividing the number of shared unique clonotypes by the size of the smaller repertoire. RTK rarefaction, the Chao1 estimator, and Recon v2.1 estimates of unobserved clonotypes were used to assess repertoire richness. For all TCRbeta clonotypes obtained by the gDNA method from several donors, generation probabilities were computed with OLGA. The clones in this table, taken by TCRdb from immuneACCESS, are in-frame only. Not every clone is retained; where verified, under half of the shortfall comes from an unresolved V gene, and the cause of the rest is unknown. Clonal size and the V and J genes are those of that table, whereas D and trimming came from the DNA. The sample records fewer than 1.6 million clones, 98% of which are singletons. The ten largest clones take up around 0.38% of the sample.

Donors were healthy HIV-negative adults with no recently reported acute infections or vaccinations. Only Caucasian adults living in Nashville, Tennessee, USA were represented among the donors. Magnetic negative selection was used to enrich CD4+ T cells, after which naive cells were positively selected on CD45RA and the negative fraction became the memory subset. After blood collection by leukapheresis, PBMCs were isolated using Ficoll-Histopaque density gradient centrifugation and then cryopreserved in the vapor phase of liquid nitrogen. Purity and quantity of every magnetically sorted T cell population were checked by analytical flow cytometry. Genomic DNA was isolated from every sorted fraction and measured by UV absorbance on a Nanodrop 2000c.

The source of this sequence is a man between 25 and 39 years old in good health. Sequenced: naive CD4+ T cells sorted from blood. The sample's cell subset or site label, decoded: CD45RA+ positively selected. Recombination linked TRBV9 to TRBJ1-3; confidence is insufficient to name the D gene. The nucleotide sequence reads TGTGCCAGCAGCGTAGAGGCCCGCTCTGGAAACACCATATATTTT. Translated, this is CASSVEARSGNTIYF. The full variable domain, completed from the reference TRBV9 and TRBJ1-3 proteins outside the CDR3, reads DSGVTQTPKHLITATGQRVTLRCSPRSGDLSVYWYQQSLDQGLQFLIQYYNGEERAKGNILERFSAQQFPDLHSELNLSSLELGDSALYFCASSVEARSGNTIYFGEGSWLTVV.